A selection of T cell receptor beta chains follows, all from one sample in a study of blood T cell repertoires in COVID-19. Profiling relied on immunoSEQ multiplex PCR, and the TCRdb table lists in-frame clones only, not all of them. The sample lists some 270,000 clones; 70% to 90% were seen once. The sequenced material came from peripheral blood. Receptors originate from a woman in her seventies with acute or convalescent COVID-19. CDR3s include the opening cysteine and the closing phenylalanine or tryptophan. Each record gives: D gene, clone size, V gene, J gene, CDR3 DNA, CDR3 protein. The D gene is left open where the match is weak. The size entry is marked missing in some rows and otherwise reads once, few, many or a size class.

>.|.|TRBV30|TRBJ2-5
TGTGCCTGGAAGAGAACAGAGACCCAGTACTTC
CAWKRTETQYF
>.|.|TRBV27|TRBJ1-6
TGTGCCAGCAGTCGAACCACGGGTTATAATTCACCCCTCCACTTT
CASSRTTGYNSPLHF
>.|.|TRBV19|TRBJ1-6
TGTGCCAGTAGGTCCGGGCGGGAGGATAATTCACCCCTCCACTTT
CASRSGREDNSPLHF
>.|.|TRBV5-6|TRBJ1-1
TGTGCCAGCAGCTTGCGGCGGCCAGGGGCGACTGAAGCTTTCTTT
CASSLRRPGATEAFF
>.|.|TRBV19|TRBJ1-4
TGTGCCAGTAGTTCTTCCGCAACTAATGAAAAACTGTTTTTT
CASSSSATNEKLFF
>.|.|TRBV12-3/TRBV12-4|TRBJ1-4
TGTGCCAGCAGTCAGGGATACGGACTGTTTTTT
CASSQGYGLFF
>.|.|TRBV24-1|TRBJ2-5
TGTGCCACCAGTGGGGGAGTTGGCGGGAAAGAGACCCAGTACTTC
CATSGGVGGKETQYF
>.|few|TRBV10-3|TRBJ1-6
TGTGCCATCAGTTCAGGGATCGATTCACCCCTCCACTTT
CAISSGIDSPLHF
>TRBD1|.|TRBV2|TRBJ2-7
TGTGCCAGCAGTGCCGGACAGGGCCTCGAGCAGTACTTC
CASSAGQGLEQYF
>TRBD2|.|TRBV14|TRBJ2-1
TGTGCCAGCAGCCAAGATGGGAGGCGGGGGTACAATGAGCAGTTCTTC
CASSQDGRRGYNEQFF
>TRBD1|.|TRBV9|TRBJ2-2
TGTGCCAGCAGGACAGGGGCCGGGGAGCTGTTTTTT
CASRTGAGELFF
>.|.|TRBV6-5|TRBJ2-3
TGTGCCAGCAGTTTGTACAGGGCAGGTACGCAGTATTTT
CASSLYRAGTQYF
>.|.|TRBV11-2|TRBJ2-3
TGTGCCAGCAGCTTAGGGTCAGGGCCTACCACAGATACGCAGTATTTT
CASSLGSGPTTDTQYF
>.|.|TRBV5-4|TRBJ2-1
TGTGCCAGCAGCTCTGGGGGCGCTAGCTCCTACAATGAGCAGTTCTTC
CASSSGGASSYNEQFF
>TRBD2|.|TRBV9|TRBJ2-7
TGTGCCAGCAGCGTAGCCAGCGGGGGGTTCTACGAGCAGTACTTC
CASSVASGGFYEQYF
>TRBD1|.|TRBV6-1|TRBJ1-1
TGTGCCAGCAGTGAAACCCTGGGACAGGGGGGCACTGAAGCTTTCTTT
CASSETLGQGGTEAFF
>TRBD2|.|TRBV15|TRBJ2-7
TGTGCCACCAGCCGGGACTACGACTCTGAACAATTC
CATSRDYDSEQF
>.|.|TRBV9|TRBJ1-6
TGTGCCAGCAGCGTAGGCTACGCGGGACTAAGCTCACCCCTCCACTTT
CASSVGYAGLSSPLHF
>.|.|TRBV7-3|TRBJ1-1
TGTGCCAGCAGGGGGAGGGGCACTGAAGCTTTCTTT
CASRGRGTEAFF
>TRBD2|.|TRBV19|TRBJ2-5
TGTGCCAGTATCGGGCGGGGGGGAGGAGAGACCCAGTACTTC
CASIGRGGGETQYF
>.|.|TRBV6-5|TRBJ1-5
TGTGCCAGCAGTCGGGACACCAAGAATCAGCCCCAGCATTTT
CASSRDTKNQPQHF
>TRBD2|.|TRBV9|TRBJ2-1
TGTGCCAGCAGCGTATGGGCTAGCGGATACAATGAGCAGTTCTTC
CASSVWASGYNEQFF
>TRBD1|.|TRBV5-4|TRBJ1-6
TGTGCCAGCAGGCGGGACAGGGCCGCGTGGTCCCTCCACTTT
CASRRDRAAWSLHF
>TRBD2|.|TRBV7-2|TRBJ2-1
TGTGCCAGCAGCTTTAGTGGACTAGCGGGGCAAAATGAGCAGTTCTTC
CASSFSGLAGQNEQFF
>.|.|TRBV24-1|TRBJ2-2
TGTGCCACCAGTGCAACGAACACCGGGGAGCTGTTTTTT
CATSATNTGELFF
>TRBD2|.|TRBV18|TRBJ2-4
TGTGCCAGCTCACCCGCGGGGGGGACCCTAGCCAAAAACATTCAGTACTTC
CASSPAGGTLAKNIQYF
>.|.|TRBV20-1|TRBJ1-1
TGCAGTGCCCCGACGGAGACTGAAGCTTTCTTT
CSAPTETEAFF
>TRBD1|.|TRBV6-5|TRBJ1-5
TGTGCCAGCAGTTACTCTTCCAGGGGGATAAATCAGCCCCAGCATTTT
CASSYSSRGINQPQHF
>.|.|TRBV3-1/TRBV3-2|TRBJ2-2
TGTGCCAGCAGCCAAAGACGGGGCACCGGGGAGCTGTTTTTT
CASSQRRGTGELFF
>TRBD1|.|TRBV5-4|TRBJ1-4
TGTGCCAGCAGCACCCGGACAGGGTTAGACGAAAAACTGTTTTTT
CASSTRTGLDEKLFF
>TRBD2|.|TRBV6-6|TRBJ2-3
TGTGCCAGCAGTCGGGGGACACTAGCGGCCTTCACAGATACGCAGTATTTT
CASSRGTLAAFTDTQYF
>.|.|TRBV6-5|TRBJ2-7
TGTGCCAGCGGGGGGGGGCCCTACGAGCAGTACTTC
CASGGGPYEQYF
>TRBD2|.|TRBV15|TRBJ2-1
TGTGCCACCAGCGGGGGGGAGAGCTCCTACAATGAGCAGTTCTTC
CATSGGESSYNEQFF
>TRBD1|.|TRBV4-1|TRBJ1-5
TGCGCCAGCAGCCAACTAGGACAGGGAGTTTCGGGTCAGCCCCAGCATTTT
CASSQLGQGVSGQPQHF
>.|.|TRBV10-3|TRBJ1-6
TGTGCCATCAGTGGCGAGGGTAGGTCACCCCTCCACTTT
CAISGEGRSPLHF
>TRBD1|.|TRBV6-5|TRBJ1-4
TGTGCCAGCAGTTACGCCGGGACAGGGGGGGAAAAACTGTTTTTT
CASSYAGTGGEKLFF
>.|once|TRBV9|TRBJ2-1
TGTGCCAGCAGCGTTGCCGCTAACTCCTACAATGAGCAGTTCTTC
CASSVAANSYNEQFF
>.|.|TRBV7-9|TRBJ1-3
TGTGCCAGCAGCTCCACGCGGGAGGAAAACACCATATATTTT
CASSSTREENTIYF
>.|.|TRBV7-3|TRBJ2-1
TGTGCCAGCAGCACAGGGCCCTACAATGAGCAGTTCTTC
CASSTGPYNEQFF
>.|.|TRBV3-1/TRBV3-2|TRBJ2-7
TGTGCCAGCAGCCAAACCACAGGGAGTTACGAGCAGTACTTC
CASSQTTGSYEQYF
>.|.|TRBV6-5|TRBJ2-7
TGTGCCAGCAGTTACCCCAACGCCAGCGGCACCTACGAGCAGTACTTC
CASSYPNASGTYEQYF
>.|.|TRBV18|TRBJ2-3
TGTGCCAGCTCACCACCGGTCCCGGGGGAATTTACCACAGATACGCAGTATTTT
CASSPPVPGEFTTDTQYF
>.|.|TRBV19|TRBJ2-7
TGTGCCAGTAGCCGGGACTACGAGCAGTACTTC
CASSRDYEQYF
>TRBD2|once|TRBV19|TRBJ2-2
TGTGCCAGTAGTATGTTCCAGCGGGGCACCGGGGAGCTGTTTTTT
CASSMFQRGTGELFF
>TRBD2|.|TRBV3-1/TRBV3-2|TRBJ2-3
TGTGCCAGCAGCCGCCGGGACTACACAGATACGCAGTATTTT
CASSRRDYTDTQYF
>.|.|TRBV3-1/TRBV3-2|TRBJ2-1
TGTGCCAGCAGCCACCAGGGGATAAACAATGAGCAGTTCTTC
CASSHQGINNEQFF
>.|.|TRBV10-2|TRBJ2-3
TGCGCCAGCAGTTCGGAATATGGAGGATACACAGATACGCAGTATTTT
CASSSEYGGYTDTQYF
>TRBD1|.|TRBV28|TRBJ1-2
TGTGCCAGCAGTACAGGGGCCTATGGCTACACCTTC
CASSTGAYGYTF